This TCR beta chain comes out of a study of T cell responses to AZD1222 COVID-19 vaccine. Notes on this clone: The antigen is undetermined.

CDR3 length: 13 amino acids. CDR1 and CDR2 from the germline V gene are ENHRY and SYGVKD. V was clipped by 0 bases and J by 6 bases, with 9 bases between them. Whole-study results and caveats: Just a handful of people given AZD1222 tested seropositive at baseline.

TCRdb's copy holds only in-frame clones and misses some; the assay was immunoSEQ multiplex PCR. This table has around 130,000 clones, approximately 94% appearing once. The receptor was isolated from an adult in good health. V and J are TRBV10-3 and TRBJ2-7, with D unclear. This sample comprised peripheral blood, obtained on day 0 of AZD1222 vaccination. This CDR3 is CAISESGRLEQYF. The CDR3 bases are TGTGCCATCAGTGAGTCGGGAAGGCTCGAGCAGTACTTC.